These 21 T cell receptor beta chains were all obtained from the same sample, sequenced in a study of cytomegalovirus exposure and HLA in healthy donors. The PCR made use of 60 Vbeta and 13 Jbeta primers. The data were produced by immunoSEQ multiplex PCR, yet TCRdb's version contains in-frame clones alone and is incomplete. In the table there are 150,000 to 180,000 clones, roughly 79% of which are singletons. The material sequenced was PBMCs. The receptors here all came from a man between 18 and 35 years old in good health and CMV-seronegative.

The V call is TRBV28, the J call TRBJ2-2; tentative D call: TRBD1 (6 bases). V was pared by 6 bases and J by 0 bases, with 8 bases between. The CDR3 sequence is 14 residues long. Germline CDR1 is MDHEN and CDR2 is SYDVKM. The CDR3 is CASRRTANTGELFF. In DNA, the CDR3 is TGTGCCAGCAGAAGGACAGCGAACACCGGGGAGCTGTTTTTT.

CDR3 region: CASSEAGAADTQYF. CDR3 DNA: TGTGCCAGCAGTGAGGCGGGGGCAGCAGATACGCAGTATTTT. The V gene is TRBV25-1, the J gene TRBJ2-3; D is possibly TRBD2 (7 bases). V was cut by 3 bases and J by 4 bases, with 11 bases left in between. Per germline, CDR1 MGHDK and CDR2 SYGVNS. This CDR3 comprises 14 residues.

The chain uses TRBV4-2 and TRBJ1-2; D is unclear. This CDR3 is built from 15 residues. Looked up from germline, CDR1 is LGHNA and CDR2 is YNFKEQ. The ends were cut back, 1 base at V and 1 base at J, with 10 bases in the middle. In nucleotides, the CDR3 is TGTGCCAGCAGCCAAGCTCGAGGCGATAACTATGGCTACACCTTC. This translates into CASSQARGDNYGYTF.

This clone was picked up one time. Here the CDR3 reads CASSDPTVFYEQYF. DNA of the CDR3: TGTGCCAGCTCAGATCCGACAGTTTTCTACGAGCAGTACTTC. The chain has TRBV18 and TRBJ2-7; a possible D gene is TRBD1 (5 bases). The CDR3 is 14 amino acids. Trimming left V 5 bases short and J 3 bases short, with 14 bases between. Germline V gives CDR1 KGHSH, CDR2 LQKENI.

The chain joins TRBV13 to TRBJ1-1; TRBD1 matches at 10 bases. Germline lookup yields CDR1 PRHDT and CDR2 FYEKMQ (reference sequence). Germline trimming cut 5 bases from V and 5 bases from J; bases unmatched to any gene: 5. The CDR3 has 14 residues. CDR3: CASSARDRGTEAFF. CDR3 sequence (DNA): TGTGCCAGCAGCGCCCGGGACAGGGGAACTGAAGCTTTCTTT.

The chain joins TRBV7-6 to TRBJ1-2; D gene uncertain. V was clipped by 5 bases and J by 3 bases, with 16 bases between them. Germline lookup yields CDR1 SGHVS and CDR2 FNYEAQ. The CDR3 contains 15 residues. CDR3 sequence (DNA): TGTGCCAGCAGCACCGTCGGCGCAGACTACTATGGCTACACCTTC. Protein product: CASSTVGADYYGYTF.

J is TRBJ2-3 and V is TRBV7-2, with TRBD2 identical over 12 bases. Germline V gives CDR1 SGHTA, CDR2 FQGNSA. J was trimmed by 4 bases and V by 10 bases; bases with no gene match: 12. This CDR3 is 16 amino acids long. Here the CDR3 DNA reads TGTGCCACCAGACTAGCGGGGGCCCCGTCCGCAGATACGCAGTATTTT. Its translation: CATRLAGAPSADTQYF.

As DNA, the CDR3 is TGTGCCAGCGCACATGGGGGACAGGGGCACTACGAGCAGTACGTC. Its translation: CASAHGGQGHYEQYV. This rearrangement joins TRBV28 to TRBJ2-7; TRBD1 matches at 10 bases. With V trimmed by 8 bases and J by 3 bases, 10 bases remained unmatched. CDR3 length: 15 amino acids. Germline-derived CDR1 and CDR2 are MDHEN and SYDVKM.

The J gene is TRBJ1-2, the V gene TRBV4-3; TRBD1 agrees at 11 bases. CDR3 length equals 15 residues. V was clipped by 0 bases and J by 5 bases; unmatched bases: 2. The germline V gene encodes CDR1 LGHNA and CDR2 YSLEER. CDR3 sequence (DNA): TGCGCCAGCAGCCAAGAGCGGGACAGGGGGTATGGCTACACCTTC. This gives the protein CASSQERDRGYGYTF.

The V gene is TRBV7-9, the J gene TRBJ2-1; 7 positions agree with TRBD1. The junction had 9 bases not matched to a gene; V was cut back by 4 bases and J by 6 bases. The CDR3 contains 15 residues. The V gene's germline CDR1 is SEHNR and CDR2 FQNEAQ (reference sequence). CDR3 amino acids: CASSSPDRSGNEQFF. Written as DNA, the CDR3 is TGTGCCAGCAGCTCCCCGGACAGGTCGGGCAATGAGCAGTTCTTC.

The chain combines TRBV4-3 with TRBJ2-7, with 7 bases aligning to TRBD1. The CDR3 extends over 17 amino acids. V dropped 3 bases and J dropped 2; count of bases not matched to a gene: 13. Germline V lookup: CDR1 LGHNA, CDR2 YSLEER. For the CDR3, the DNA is TGCGCCAGCAGCCATACAAGGGGGCGCCAGCCCCCCTACGAGCAGTACTTC. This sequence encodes CASSHTRGRQPPYEQYF.

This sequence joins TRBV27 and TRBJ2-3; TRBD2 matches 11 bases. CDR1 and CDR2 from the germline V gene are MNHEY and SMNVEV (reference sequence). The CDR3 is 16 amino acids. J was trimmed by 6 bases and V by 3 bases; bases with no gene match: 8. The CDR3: CASSFSGGGSGDTQYF. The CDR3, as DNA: TGTGCCAGCAGTTTTAGCGGGGGGGGTTCGGGGGATACGCAGTATTTT.

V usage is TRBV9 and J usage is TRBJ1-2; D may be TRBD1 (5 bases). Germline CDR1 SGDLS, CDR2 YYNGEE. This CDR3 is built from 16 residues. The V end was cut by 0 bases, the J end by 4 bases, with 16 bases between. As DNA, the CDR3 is TGTGCCAGCAGCGTAGAGGGTAAGGGGCGAGGCTATGGCTACACCTTC. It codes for CASSVEGKGRGYGYTF. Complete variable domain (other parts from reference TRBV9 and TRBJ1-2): DSGVTQTPKHLITATGQRVTLRCSPRSGDLSVYWYQQSLDQGLQFLIQYYNGEERAKGNILERFSAQQFPDLHSELNLSSLELGDSALYFCASSVEGKGRGYGYTFGSGTRLTVV.

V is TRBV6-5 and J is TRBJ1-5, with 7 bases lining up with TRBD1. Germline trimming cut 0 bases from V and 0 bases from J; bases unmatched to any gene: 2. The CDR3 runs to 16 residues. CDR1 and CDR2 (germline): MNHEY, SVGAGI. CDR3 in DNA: TGTGCCAGCAGTTACTCCAGGGGGGATAGCAATCAGCCCCAGCATTTT. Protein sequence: CASSYSRGDSNQPQHF.

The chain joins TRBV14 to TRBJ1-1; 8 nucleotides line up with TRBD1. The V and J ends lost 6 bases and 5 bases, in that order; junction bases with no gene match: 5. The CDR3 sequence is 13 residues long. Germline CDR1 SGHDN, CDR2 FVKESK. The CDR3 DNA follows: TGTGCCAGCAGTCTGACAGGGGAGACTGAAGCTTTCTTT. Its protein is CASSLTGETEAFF. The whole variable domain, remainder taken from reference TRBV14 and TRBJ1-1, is EAGVTQFPSHSVIEKGQTVTLRCDPISGHDNLYWYRRVMGKEIKFLLHFVKESKQDESGMPNNRFLAERTGGTYSTLKVQPAELEDSGVYFCASSLTGETEAFFGQGTRLTVV.

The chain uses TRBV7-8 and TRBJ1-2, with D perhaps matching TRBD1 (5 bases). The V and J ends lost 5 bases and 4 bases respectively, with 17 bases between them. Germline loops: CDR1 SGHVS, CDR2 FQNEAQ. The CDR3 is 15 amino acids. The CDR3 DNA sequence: TGTGCCAGCAGCCCGGGGGAGGGGCGCATCTATGGCTACACCTTC. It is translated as CASSPGEGRIYGYTF.

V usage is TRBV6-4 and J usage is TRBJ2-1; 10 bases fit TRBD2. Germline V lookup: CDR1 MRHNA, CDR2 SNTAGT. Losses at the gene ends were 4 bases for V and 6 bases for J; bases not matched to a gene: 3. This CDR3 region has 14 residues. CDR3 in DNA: TGTGCCAGCAGTGTCAGCGGGGGGGCCAATGAGCAGTTCTTC. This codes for CASSVSGGANEQFF.

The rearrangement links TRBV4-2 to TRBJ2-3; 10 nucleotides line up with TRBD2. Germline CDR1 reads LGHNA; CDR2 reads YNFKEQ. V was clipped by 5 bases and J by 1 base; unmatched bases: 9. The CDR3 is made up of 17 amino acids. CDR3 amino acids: CASSVLTGTSGTDTQYF. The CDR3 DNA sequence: TGTGCCAGCAGCGTACTGACCGGGACTAGCGGCACAGATACGCAGTATTTT.

The CDR3 spells CASPGGEQYV. The DNA for the CDR3 is TGTGCCAGCCCGGGGGGGGAGCAGTACGTC. V is TRBV28 and J is TRBJ2-7, with 8 positions matching TRBD2. The CDR3 consists of 10 residues. With 8 bases clipped from V and 7 bases from J, the junction kept 1 base outside the gene matches. Germline V CDR1 and CDR2: MDHEN, SYDVKM.

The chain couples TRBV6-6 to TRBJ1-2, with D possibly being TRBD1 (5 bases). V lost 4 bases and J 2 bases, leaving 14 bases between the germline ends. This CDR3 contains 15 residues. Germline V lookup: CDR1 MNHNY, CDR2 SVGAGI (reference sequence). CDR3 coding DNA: TGTGCCAGCAGTTTGAACTTCAGGGAAAACTATGGCTACACCTTC. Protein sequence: CASSLNFRENYGYTF.

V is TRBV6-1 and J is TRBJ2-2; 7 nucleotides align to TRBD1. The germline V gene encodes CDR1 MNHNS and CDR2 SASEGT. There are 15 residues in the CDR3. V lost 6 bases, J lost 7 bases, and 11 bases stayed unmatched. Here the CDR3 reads CASRKPGQICGELFF. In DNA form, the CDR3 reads TGTGCCAGCAGAAAGCCGGGACAGATATGCGGGGAGCTGTTTTTT.